A single T cell receptor (beta chain) is shown here with its context. These data originate in a study of OX40 agonist ivuxolimab in advanced cancers. The overall study: Prior checkpoint blockade (anti-PD-1, anti-PD-L1 or anti-CTLA-4) was permitted; over 30% had it.

V gave up 5 bases and J gave up 5 bases; unmatched junction bases: 8. The CDR3 loop spans 15 amino acids. Germline V gives CDR1 SGHTA, CDR2 FQGTGA. The assay was immunoSEQ multiplex PCR, and TCRdb's table has in-frame clones only and misses some. The sample has about 50,000 clones; 88% are singletons. This material consisted of CD4+ or CD8+ T cells sorted from blood, taken in a trial of the OX40 agonist ivuxolimab. The chain combines TRBV7-3 with TRBJ2-3; 9 bases are a match to TRBD1. This TCR was sampled from an adult with an advanced solid tumor such as melanoma, head and neck, liver or kidney cancer. In DNA, the CDR3 is TGTGCCAGCAGCCCCGCACAGGGGGCACGAGATACGCAGTATTTT. Its protein is CASSPAQGARDTQYF.